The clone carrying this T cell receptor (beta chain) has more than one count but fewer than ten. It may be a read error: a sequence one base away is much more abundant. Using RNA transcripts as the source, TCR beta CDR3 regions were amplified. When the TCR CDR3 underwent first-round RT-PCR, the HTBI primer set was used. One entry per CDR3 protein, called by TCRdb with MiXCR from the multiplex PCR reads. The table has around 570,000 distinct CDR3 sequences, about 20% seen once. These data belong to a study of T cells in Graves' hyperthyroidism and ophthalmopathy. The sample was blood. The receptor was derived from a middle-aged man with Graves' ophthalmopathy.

The CDR3 region has the DNA TGTGCCAGCAGTCGGGTAGGCGGGATGGCTCGCGAGCAGTACTTC. Translation gives CASSRVGGMAREQYF. This sequence joins TRBV6-1 and TRBJ2-7; TRBD2 is a possible D gene (6 bases). The CDR3 has 15 residues. Germline CDR1 MNHNS, CDR2 SASEGT. The germline V and J ends were trimmed by 5 bases and 6 bases, with 20 bases remaining between them.